This T cell receptor (beta chain) was recovered during a study of vaccination effects on CD4 cells after COVID-19. Findings of the study overall: Among infection- and vaccine-induced clones, marked clonal contraction occurred late after vaccination. Common cold coronaviruses were cross-recognized by only 1 of 255 vaccine-induced clones in healthy vaccinees.

Antigen-specific CD4+ T cells expanded by the ViraFEST assay with viral peptide pools were then sequenced. Isolation of CD4+ T cells took place after 10 days of culture. Vaccinated recipients, who were negative for nucleocapsid antibodies, had no history of SARS-CoV-2 infection. The authors replaced half the medium with IL-2 medium on days 3 and 7. Notes on this clone: Its antigen remains unidentified. One end of the junction is discordant with germline, which a read error may explain.

Sequenced by immunoSEQ multiplex PCR; TCRdb stores in-frame clones only, minus some. In the table there are around 36,000 clones, 70% of which are singletons. The V gene's germline CDR1 is MNHNS and CDR2 SASEGT. CDR3 size: 14 residues. This chain uses TRBV6-1 with TRBJ2-5; 10 bases line up with TRBD2. This material consisted of CD4+ T cells from PBMCs cultured with SARS-CoV-2 spike peptides, taken before COVID-19 vaccination. This receptor was identified in a human donor who received a COVID-19 vaccine. The CDR3 DNA reads as TGTGCCAGCAGTCAAGCGGGAGGGGCAGAGACCCAGTACTTC. It specifies CASSQAGGAETQYF.